The source of this T cell receptor (beta chain) is a study of OX40 agonist ivuxolimab in advanced cancers. Study in general: While on treatment, patients had intravenous ivuxolimab at 0.01 to 10 mg/kg every 2 weeks.

Measured with immunoSEQ multiplex PCR; TCRdb has only the in-frame clones, and not every one. Of 70,000 to 85,000 clones listed, 88% are singletons. Germline CDR1 MNHNY, CDR2 SVGAGI (reference sequence). The ends were cut back, 4 bases at V and 4 bases at J, with 10 bases in the middle. The CDR3 is 13 amino acids. This clone was counted between two and nine times. Blood got drawn at baseline, again on cycle 4 day 1, and then on cycle 7 day 1. The V and J genes are TRBV6-6 and TRBJ1-2, with D possibly TRBD1 on 6 matching bases. This specimen consisted of CD4+ or CD8+ T cells sorted from blood, obtained in a trial of the OX40 agonist ivuxolimab. The clonotype comes from an adult with an advanced solid tumor such as melanoma, head and neck, liver or kidney cancer. Written as DNA, the CDR3 is TGTGCCAGCAGTTCCCAGGGGACCTATGGCTACACCTTC. This sequence encodes CASSSQGTYGYTF.